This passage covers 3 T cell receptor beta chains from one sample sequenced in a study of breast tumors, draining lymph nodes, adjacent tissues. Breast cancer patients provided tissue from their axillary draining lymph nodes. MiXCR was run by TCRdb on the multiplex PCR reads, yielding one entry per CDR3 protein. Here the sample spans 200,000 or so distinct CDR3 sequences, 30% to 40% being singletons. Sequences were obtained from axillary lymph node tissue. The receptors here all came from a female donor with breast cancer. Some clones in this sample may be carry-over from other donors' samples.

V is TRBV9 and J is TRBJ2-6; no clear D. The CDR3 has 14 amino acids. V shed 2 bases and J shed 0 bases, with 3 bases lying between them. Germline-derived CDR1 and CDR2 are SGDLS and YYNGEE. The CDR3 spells CASSVISGANVLTF. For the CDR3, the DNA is TGTGCCAGCAGCGTGATCTCTGGGGCCAACGTCCTGACTTTC.

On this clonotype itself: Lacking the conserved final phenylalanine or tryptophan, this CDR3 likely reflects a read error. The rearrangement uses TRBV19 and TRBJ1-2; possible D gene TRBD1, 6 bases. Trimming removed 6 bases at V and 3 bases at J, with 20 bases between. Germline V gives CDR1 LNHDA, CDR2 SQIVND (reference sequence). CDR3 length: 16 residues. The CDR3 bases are TGTGCCAGTAGCATGAATGGGCAGGGGATGTACTATGGCTACACCTCC. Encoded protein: CASSMNGQGMYYGYTS.

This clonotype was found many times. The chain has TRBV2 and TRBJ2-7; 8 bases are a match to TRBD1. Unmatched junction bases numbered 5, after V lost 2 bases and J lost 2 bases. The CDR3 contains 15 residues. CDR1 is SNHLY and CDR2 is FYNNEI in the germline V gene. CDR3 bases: TGTGCCAGCAGTGAACCCCACAGGGGGGCCTACGAGCAGTACTTC. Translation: CASSEPHRGAYEQYF.